This entry describes one TCR beta chain. Its antigen is still unknown. TCRdb re-derived calls from the reads in MiXCR, one entry per CDR3 protein. The profile shows nearly 700,000 distinct CDR3 sequences, approximately 33% of them singletons. The data stem from a study of T cell repertoires in cytomegalovirus infection. About the study: Use of recently identified HLA-C-restricted and well-studied HLA-B-restricted CMV epitopes was part of the study. Matching HLA type and CMV infection were both indicated by public TCR beta signatures.

Germline V CDR1 and CDR2: MNHEY, SVGEGT. The CDR3 is 11 amino acids. Trimming took 6 bases from V and 4 from J, leaving 4 bases between them. Study-level results: Clonotypes of TCR beta that were HLA-C-restricted and CMV-specific dominated the ex vivo response. Cumulative public TCR beta family frequency identified carriers of CMV plus the relevant HLA.

This TCR derives from a human donor in good health (CMV status not recorded). Some clones in this sample may be carry-over from other donors' samples. Sequencing used cultured PBMCs, obtained from culture after CMV antigen stimulation. The chain recombines TRBV6-2 or TRBV6-3 with TRBJ2-1; D ambiguous. The CDR3 nucleotides are TGTGCCAGCAGGCGGTACAATGAGCAGTTCTTC. Protein sequence: CASRRYNEQFF.